These 27 T cell receptor beta chains originate from one sample sequenced in a study of blood T cell repertoires in COVID-19. Profiled with immunoSEQ multiplex PCR; TCRdb holds only in-frame clones, not every one. Here the sample spans some 200,000 clones, 87% being singletons. The sequencing input was peripheral blood. These receptors came from a man in his forties with active or convalescent COVID-19.

Here the CDR3 reads CAWSAEGLRTTEAFF. The CDR3 DNA reads as TGTGCCTGGAGTGCCGAGGGACTTCGGACCACTGAAGCTTTCTTT. V is TRBV30 and J is TRBJ1-1, with a tentative D call TRBD1 (5 bases). The V end was cut by 1 base, the J end by 4 bases, with 16 bases between. This CDR3 contains 15 residues. The germline V gene encodes CDR1 GTSNPN and CDR2 SVGIG (reference sequence).

The V gene is TRBV20-1, the J gene TRBJ2-5; D may be TRBD1 (6 bases). The CDR3 consists of 12 residues. V lost 3 bases, J lost 3 bases, and 8 bases lay in between. Germline-derived CDR1 and CDR2 are DFQATT and SNEGSKA (reference sequence). The CDR3 loop is CSASYREETQYF. DNA of the CDR3: TGCAGTGCTAGTTACAGGGAAGAGACCCAGTACTTC.

This chain connects TRBV19 to TRBJ1-2; a weak D match, TRBD1 (6 bases). This CDR3 spans 12 amino acids. The V gene's germline CDR1 is LNHDA and CDR2 SQIVND (reference sequence). Trimming removed 9 bases at V and 3 bases at J, with 11 bases between. The CDR3, as DNA: TGTGCCAGCCTTGGGGGCTACTATGGCTACACCTTC. Translating it yields CASLGGYYGYTF.

The V and J genes are TRBV5-6 and TRBJ1-2, with a weak D call TRBD1 (5 bases). CDR1 is SGHDT, CDR2 YYEEEE, per germline. The CDR3 length is 13 residues. Trimming shortened V by 0 bases and J by 4 bases, and 7 bases separated the two germline ends. CDR3 sequence (DNA): TGTGCCAGCAGCTTGGACGGGGGCTATGGCTACACCTTC. Encoded protein: CASSLDGGYGYTF.

V gene TRBV10-1 combines with J gene TRBJ2-7; D possibly corresponds to TRBD2 (5 bases). The germline CDR1 and CDR2 sequences are WNHNN and SYGVQD (reference sequence). V was clipped by 2 bases and J by 7 bases, with 12 bases between them. This CDR3 has 13 amino acids. CDR3 bases: TGCGCCAGCAGTGAGAGGACTCTGGGGGAGCAGTACTTC. It is translated as CASSERTLGEQYF.

This clone was counted a single time. This chain links TRBV15 with TRBJ2-5, with D possibly matching TRBD1 (6 bases). The CDR3 extends over 18 amino acids. The germline V gene has CDR1 LNHNV and CDR2 YYDKDF (reference sequence). Trimming stripped 0 bases from V and 0 bases from J, with 17 bases between. In nucleotides, the CDR3 is TGTGCCACCAGCAGAGAGACGTTCTTCCAGGGGTACCAAGAGACCCAGTACTTC. Translation: CATSRETFFQGYQETQYF. The full variable domain, completed using reference TRBV15 and TRBJ2-5, is DAMVIQNPRYQVTQFGKPVTLSCSQTLNHNVMYWYQQKSSQAPKLLFHYYDKDFNNEADTPDNFQSRRPNTSFCFLDIRSPGLGDTAMYLCATSRETFFQGYQETQYFGPGTRLLVL.

V and J are TRBV1 and TRBJ2-7; the listed D gene, TRBD2, was not tested against the DNA. TRBV1 is a pseudogene. This CDR3 comprises 15 residues. CDR3 DNA: TGCACCAGCAGCCCCTGGACTAGCGGGGGGTACGAGCAGTACTTC. Its translation is CTSSPWTSGGYEQYF.

The V and J genes are TRBV27 and TRBJ2-7, with TRBD1 matching 8 bases. The V segment lost 5 bases and the J segment 4 bases; nucleotides outside the gene matches: 4. The CDR3 contains 13 residues. CDR1 is MNHEY, CDR2 SMNVEV, per germline (reference sequence). The CDR3 coding sequence is TGTGCCAGCAGTAACCGACAGGGGTACGAGCAGTACTTC. Protein product: CASSNRQGYEQYF.

The chain combines TRBV29-1 with TRBJ1-1; 8 bases align to TRBD1. The CDR3 runs to 15 residues. Germline CDR1 and CDR2: SQVTM and ANQGSEA. The junction had 12 bases not matched to a gene; V was cut back by 4 bases and J by 5 bases. DNA of the CDR3: TGCAGCGTTGCACAGGACAGGGTCGAAGGGACTGAAGCTTTCTTT. It encodes CSVAQDRVEGTEAFF.

The chain links TRBV7-9 to TRBJ1-2; 7 bases are a match to TRBD1. The germline V gene has CDR1 SEHNR and CDR2 FQNEAQ (reference sequence). V dropped 5 bases and J dropped 6; count of bases not matched to a gene: 6. This CDR3 has 13 residues. For the CDR3, the DNA is TGTGCCAGCAGCCCCGGGACAGAGAATGGCTACACCTTC. Its protein is CASSPGTENGYTF.

This rearrangement joins TRBV3-1 (or the pseudogene TRBV3-2) to TRBJ2-3, with D possibly matching TRBD1 (6 bases). The CDR3 loop spans 16 amino acids. V was shortened by 1 base and J by 1 base, with 12 bases between the two germline ends. Germline V gene sequence: CDR1 LGHDT, CDR2 YNNKEL (reference sequence). The CDR3 here is CASSQGVGGGTDTQYF. Here the CDR3 DNA reads TGTGCCAGCAGCCAAGGGGTAGGGGGAGGCACAGATACGCAGTATTTT.

This clone was observed once. The chain combines TRBV9 with TRBJ1-4; no clear D gene. The germline V gene encodes CDR1 SGDLS and CDR2 YYNGEE. With 4 bases removed from V and 2 bases from J, the gap between germline ends came to 15 bases. The CDR3 sequence is 16 residues long. The chain's CDR3 is CASSPSPVVTNEKLFF. Here the CDR3 DNA reads TGTGCCAGCAGCCCGTCTCCAGTTGTCACTAATGAAAAACTGTTTTTT.

V is TRBV5-1 and J is TRBJ1-4; 7 bases are shared with TRBD1. The germline V gene encodes CDR1 SGHRS and CDR2 YFSETQ. The CDR3 is 15 residues long. Trimming took 4 bases from V and 6 from J; bases not matched to a gene: 9. CDR3 nucleotide sequence: TGCGCCAGCAGCGCCGGGACAGTAGCTCATGAAAAACTGTTTTTT. It is translated as CASSAGTVAHEKLFF.

This chain connects TRBV15 to TRBJ1-4; no reliable D call. This CDR3 comprises 15 residues. V dropped 5 bases and J dropped 9 bases, with 19 bases sitting between them. The germline CDR1 and CDR2 sequences are LNHNV and YYDKDF (reference sequence). CDR3 residues: CATSLAEGSAKKLFF. The CDR3 DNA follows: TGTGCCACCAGCCTGGCTGAGGGATCAGCAAAAAAACTGTTTTTT.

The chain has TRBV23-1 and TRBJ2-5; D perhaps matches TRBD2 (5 bases). TRBV23-1 is designated an ORF whose function remains uncertain. This CDR3 comprises 15 residues. Trimming removed 7 bases at V and 5 bases at J, with 20 bases between. CDR3 sequence: CASTLLLECLETQYF. CDR3 bases: TGCGCCAGCACTCTCCTACTAGAGTGCTTGGAGACCCAGTACTTC.

The chain links TRBV27 to TRBJ2-1; 9 positions agree with TRBD2. Germline V gene lookup returns CDR1 MNHEY and CDR2 SMNVEV (reference sequence). The CDR3 is 15 residues long. V was pared by 4 bases and J by 5 bases, with 6 bases of the junction left unmatched. In DNA, the CDR3 is TGTGCCAGCAGTTGGTTAGCGGGGGCTAACAATGAGCAGTTCTTC. Translated, it gives CASSWLAGANNEQFF.

This clone came up a few times. V gene TRBV4-2 combines with J gene TRBJ2-1; 14 bases are a match to TRBD2. V lost 3 bases to trimming and J lost 6 bases; unmatched junction nucleotides: 4. In germline, CDR1 is LGHNA, CDR2 YNFKEQ. CDR3 size: 16 residues. CDR3 sequence (DNA): TGTGCCAGCAGCCAGGGACTAGCGGGGGAACCCAATGAGCAGTTCTTC. It translates to CASSQGLAGEPNEQFF.

Details on this clone: The junction differs from germline at one of its ends, possibly a read error. This chain links TRBV15 with TRBJ2-1, with TRBD2 matching 11 bases. Germline V lookup: CDR1 LNHNV, CDR2 YYDKDF (reference sequence). The CDR3 runs to 18 residues. In nucleotides, the CDR3 is TGTGCCACCAGGAGAGGCCCTAGCGGGGGGTTTTCCTACAATGAGCAGTTCTTC. Translating gives CATRRGPSGGFSYNEQFF. The variable domain in full, completed from reference TRBV15 and TRBJ2-1, reads DAMVIQNPRYQVTQFGKPVTLSCSQTLNHNVMYWYQQKSSQAPKLLFHYYDKDFNNEADTPDNFQSRRPNTSFCFLDIRSPGLGDTAMYLCATRRGPSGGFSYNEQFFGPGTRLTVL.

The chain recombines TRBV30 with TRBJ1-1; a possible D gene is TRBD1 (5 bases). The V end was cut by 2 bases, the J end by 8 bases, with 15 bases between. This CDR3 is built from 13 residues. Per the germline V gene, CDR1 is GTSNPN and CDR2 is SVGIG (reference sequence). CDR3 bases: TGTGCCTGGAGTACCCACGGGGGTACGGAAGCTTTCTTT. It encodes CAWSTHGGTEAFF.

J is TRBJ2-7 and V is TRBV7-9; TRBD2 matches 7 bases. Per the germline V gene, CDR1 is SEHNR and CDR2 is FQNEAQ (reference sequence). The ends lost 5 bases at V and 7 bases at J; junction bases unmatched: 8. This CDR3 is built from 13 residues. The CDR3 DNA sequence: TGTGCCAGCAGCCTGGGGACTACGGAGGAGCAGTACTTC. The encoded protein is CASSLGTTEEQYF.

This sequence joins TRBV6-5 and TRBJ1-5, with TRBD1 identical over 9 bases. Germline-derived CDR1 and CDR2 are MNHEY and SVGAGI. The CDR3 runs to 15 residues. With 4 bases clipped from V and 7 bases from J, the junction kept 8 bases outside the gene matches. The CDR3 nucleotides are TGTGCCAGCAGTTTGACAGGGGGTATGGAACAGCCCCAGCATTTT. It yields the protein CASSLTGGMEQPQHF.

The V call is TRBV10-3, the J call TRBJ1-1, with unresolved D. Deletions cut 6 bases from V and 6 bases from J, with 8 bases between. Germline V lookup: CDR1 ENHRY, CDR2 SYGVKD. CDR3 length: 11 residues. CDR3 protein: CAIREAAEAFF. The DNA for the CDR3 is TGTGCCATCAGGGAGGCGGCTGAAGCTTTCTTT.

Points on this clone: The sample contains more than one DNA sequence encoding this CDR3. The V call is TRBV4-2, the J call TRBJ2-2, with 9 bases fitting TRBD1. Germline loops: CDR1 LGHNA, CDR2 YNFKEQ. This CDR3 region has 15 residues. V was clipped by 3 bases and J by 4 bases; unmatched bases: 3. The CDR3 coding sequence is TGTGCCAGCAGCCAGGTGACAGGGGGCACCGGGGAGCTGTTTTTT. It encodes CASSQVTGGTGELFF.

The chain has TRBV2 and TRBJ1-3; no clear D. CDR3 length equals 15 residues. Trimming pared 3 bases from V and 2 bases from J, leaving 11 bases between. Per germline, CDR1 SNHLY and CDR2 FYNNEI. The CDR3 region is CASSETRVPGNTIYF. Here the CDR3 DNA reads TGTGCCAGCAGTGAGACTAGGGTCCCTGGAAACACCATATATTTT.

The V call is TRBV19, the J call TRBJ2-3; 7 bases are a match to TRBD1. The ends lost 2 bases at V and 1 base at J; junction bases unmatched: 6. The germline V gene has CDR1 LNHDA and CDR2 SQIVND (reference sequence). The CDR3 runs 16 residues. The CDR3 DNA reads as TGTGCCAGTAGTATAATGGGACAGCAAGGCACAGATACGCAGTATTTT. This translates into CASSIMGQQGTDTQYF. The whole variable domain, remainder taken from reference TRBV19 and TRBJ2-3, is DGGITQSPKYLFRKEGQNVTLSCEQNLNHDAMYWYRQDPGQGLRLIYYSQIVNDFQKGDIAEGYSVSREKKESFPLTVTSAQKNPTAFYLCASSIMGQQGTDTQYFGPGTRLTVL.

This clone has more than one count but fewer than ten. The chain couples TRBV9 to TRBJ2-2; 7 bases are a match to TRBD2. CDR3 length: 18 amino acids. The germline CDR1 and CDR2 sequences are SGDLS and YYNGEE. V was clipped by 1 base and J by 3 bases; unmatched bases: 12. The CDR3 sequence is CASSVHVLGDYDTGELFF. Written as DNA, the CDR3 is TGTGCCAGCAGCGTACATGTTCTCGGGGACTACGACACCGGGGAGCTGTTTTTT. Full variable domain (remainder filled in from reference TRBV9 and TRBJ2-2): DSGVTQTPKHLITATGQRVTLRCSPRSGDLSVYWYQQSLDQGLQFLIQYYNGEERAKGNILERFSAQQFPDLHSELNLSSLELGDSALYFCASSVHVLGDYDTGELFFGEGSRLTVL.

The chain uses TRBV7-3 and TRBJ2-1, with TRBD2 identical over 8 bases. Germline assignment: CDR1 SGHTA and CDR2 FQGTGA. This CDR3 spans 17 amino acids. V shed 4 bases and J 6 bases; nucleotides not matched to a gene: 14. CDR3 residues: CASSSTPRAGGFNEQFF. The CDR3 DNA reads TGTGCCAGCAGCTCCACCCCTCGGGCGGGGGGTTTCAATGAGCAGTTCTTC.